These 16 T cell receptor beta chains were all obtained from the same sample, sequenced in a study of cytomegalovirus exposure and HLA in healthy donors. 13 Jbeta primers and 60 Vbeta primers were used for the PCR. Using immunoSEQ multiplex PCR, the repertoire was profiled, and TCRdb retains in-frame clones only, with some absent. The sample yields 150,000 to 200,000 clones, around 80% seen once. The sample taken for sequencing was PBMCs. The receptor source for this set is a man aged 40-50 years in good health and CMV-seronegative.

The CDR3 here is CASTPLDSGGAGPYF. DNA for the CDR3: TGTGCCAGCACCCCGCTAGATAGCGGGGGGGCTGGGCCGTACTTC. The V gene is TRBV7-2, the J gene TRBJ2-7, with 11 bases matching TRBD2. Germline CDR1 is SGHTA and CDR2 is FQGNSA. The CDR3 has 15 amino acids. V was clipped by 7 bases and J by 12 bases; unmatched bases: 17.

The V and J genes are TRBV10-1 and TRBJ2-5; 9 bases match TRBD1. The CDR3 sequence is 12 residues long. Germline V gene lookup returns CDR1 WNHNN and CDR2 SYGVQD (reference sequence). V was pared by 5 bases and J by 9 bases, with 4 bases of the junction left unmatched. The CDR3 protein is CASSPTGGAQYF. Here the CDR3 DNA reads TGCGCCAGCAGTCCCACAGGGGGCGCCCAGTACTTC.

The CDR3 region has the DNA TGTGCCAGCAGCTTAGTTGAGCGGGGAATCACAGATACGCAGTATTTT. This translates into CASSLVERGITDTQYF. V usage is TRBV7-8 and J usage is TRBJ2-3; 7 bases match TRBD2. The J segment lost 2 bases and the V segment lost 1 base, leaving 6 bases of the junction unmatched. This CDR3 is 16 amino acids long. Germline CDR1 and CDR2: SGHVS and FQNEAQ.

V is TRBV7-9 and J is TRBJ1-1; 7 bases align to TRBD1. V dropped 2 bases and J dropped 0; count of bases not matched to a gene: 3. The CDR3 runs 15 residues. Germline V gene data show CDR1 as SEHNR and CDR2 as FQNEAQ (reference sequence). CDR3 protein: CASSLRGQMNTEAFF. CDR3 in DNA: TGTGCCAGCAGCTTAAGGGGACAGATGAACACTGAAGCTTTCTTT.

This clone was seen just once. CDR3 in amino acids: CASSLRPGHLEQFF. DNA of the CDR3: TGTGCCAGCAGTCTCAGACCGGGACACCTCGAGCAGTTCTTC. The chain recombines TRBV6-5 with TRBJ2-1; perhaps TRBD1 as D (6 bases). V lost 5 bases, J lost 10 bases, and 18 bases lay in between. Germline V gives CDR1 MNHEY, CDR2 SVGAGI. The CDR3 length is 14 residues.

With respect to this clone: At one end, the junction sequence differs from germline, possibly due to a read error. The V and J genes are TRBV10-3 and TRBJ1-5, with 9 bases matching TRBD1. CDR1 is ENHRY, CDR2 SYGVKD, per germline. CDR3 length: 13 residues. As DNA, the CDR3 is TGTGCCATCAGTGAGTCGATCCGGGACAGGGTTTCTTTT. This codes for CAISESIRDRVSF.

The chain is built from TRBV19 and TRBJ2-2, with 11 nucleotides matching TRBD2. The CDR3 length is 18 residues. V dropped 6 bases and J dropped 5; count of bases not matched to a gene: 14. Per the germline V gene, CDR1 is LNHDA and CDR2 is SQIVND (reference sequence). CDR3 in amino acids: CASSKLLAGGAGTGELFF. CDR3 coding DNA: TGTGCCAGTAGCAAACTCCTAGCGGGGGGTGCGGGGACCGGGGAGCTGTTTTTT.

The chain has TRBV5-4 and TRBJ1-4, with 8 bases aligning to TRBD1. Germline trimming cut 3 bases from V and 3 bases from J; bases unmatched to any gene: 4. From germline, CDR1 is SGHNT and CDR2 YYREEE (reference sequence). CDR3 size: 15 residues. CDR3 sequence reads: CASSSPGQANEKLFF. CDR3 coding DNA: TGTGCCAGCAGCTCCCCGGGACAGGCTAATGAAAAACTGTTTTTT.

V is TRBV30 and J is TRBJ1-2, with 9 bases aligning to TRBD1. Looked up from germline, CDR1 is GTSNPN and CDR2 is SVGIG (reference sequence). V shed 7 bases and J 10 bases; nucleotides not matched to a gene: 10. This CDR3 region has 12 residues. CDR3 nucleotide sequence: TGTGCCTCGTCCCGGGACAGGGTAGACTACACCTTC. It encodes CASSRDRVDYTF.

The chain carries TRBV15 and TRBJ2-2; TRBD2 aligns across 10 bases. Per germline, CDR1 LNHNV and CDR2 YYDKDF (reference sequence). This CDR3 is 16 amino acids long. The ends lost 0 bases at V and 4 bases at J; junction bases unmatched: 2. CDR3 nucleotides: TGTGCCACCAGCAGAGAACTAGCGGGGTTCACCGGGGAGCTGTTTTTT. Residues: CATSRELAGFTGELFF.

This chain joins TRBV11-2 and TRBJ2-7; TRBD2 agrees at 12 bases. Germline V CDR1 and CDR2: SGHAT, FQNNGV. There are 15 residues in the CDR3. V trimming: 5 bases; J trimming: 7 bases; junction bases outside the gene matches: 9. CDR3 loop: CASSPMTSGGPEQYF. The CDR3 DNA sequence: TGTGCCAGCAGCCCCATGACTAGCGGGGGACCGGAGCAGTACTTC.

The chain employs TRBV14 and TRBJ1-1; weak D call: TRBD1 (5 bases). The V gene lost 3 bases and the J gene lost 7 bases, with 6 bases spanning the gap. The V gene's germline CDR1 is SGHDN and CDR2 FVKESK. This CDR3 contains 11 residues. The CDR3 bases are TGTGCCAGCAGCCATCAGGGTGAAGCTTTCTTT. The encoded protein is CASSHQGEAFF.

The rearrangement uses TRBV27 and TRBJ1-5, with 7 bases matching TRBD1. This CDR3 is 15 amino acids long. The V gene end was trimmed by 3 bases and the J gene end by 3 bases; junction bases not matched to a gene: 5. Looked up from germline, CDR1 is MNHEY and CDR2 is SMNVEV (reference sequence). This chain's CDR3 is CASSFRDSANQPQHF. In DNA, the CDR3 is TGTGCCAGCAGTTTCCGGGACAGCGCCAATCAGCCCCAGCATTTT.

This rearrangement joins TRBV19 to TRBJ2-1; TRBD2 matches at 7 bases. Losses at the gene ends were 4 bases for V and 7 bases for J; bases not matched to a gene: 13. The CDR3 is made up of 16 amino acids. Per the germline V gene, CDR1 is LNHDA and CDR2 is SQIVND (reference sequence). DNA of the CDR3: TGTGCCAGTAGTAATGGAATCTCGGGAGGAGGGAATGAGCAGTTCTTC. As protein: CASSNGISGGGNEQFF.

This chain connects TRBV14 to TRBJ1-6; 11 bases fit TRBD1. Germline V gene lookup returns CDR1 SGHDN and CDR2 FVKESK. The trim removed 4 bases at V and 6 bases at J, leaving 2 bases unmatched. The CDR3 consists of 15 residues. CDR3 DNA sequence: TGTGCCAGCAGCCGTGGACAGGGGGCTAATTCACCCCTCCACTTT. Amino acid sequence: CASSRGQGANSPLHF.

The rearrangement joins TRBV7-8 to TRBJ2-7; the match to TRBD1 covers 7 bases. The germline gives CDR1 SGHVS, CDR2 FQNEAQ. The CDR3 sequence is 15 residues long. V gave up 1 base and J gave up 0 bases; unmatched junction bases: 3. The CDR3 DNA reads TGTGCCAGCAGCTTAGTACAGGGGAGCTCCTACGAGCAGTACTTC. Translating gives CASSLVQGSSYEQYF.